Following are 10 T cell receptor beta chains from one sample sequenced in a study of identical twins. TCRdb processed the 5' RACE reads anew with MiXCR; each CDR3 protein has one entry. The data show about 430,000 distinct CDR3 sequences, around 20% seen once. The sequencing sample was made of naive T cells sorted from blood. The receptor set was obtained from a man aged 45 to 65 in good health.

This clonotype appeared a few times. V is TRBV4-1 and J is TRBJ1-1; D is perhaps TRBD1 (5 bases). Germline V lookup: CDR1 MGHRA, CDR2 YSYEKL. The CDR3 is made up of 16 amino acids. V was shortened by 1 base and J by 3 bases, with 15 bases between the two germline ends. CDR3 coding DNA: TGCGCCAGCAGCCAAGGTAGGGGCAGGGCGGACACTGAAGCTTTCTTT. Its protein product is CASSQGRGRADTEAFF.

This clonotype has more than one count but fewer than ten. The genes are TRBV5-1 and TRBJ2-2, with D perhaps given as TRBD1 or TRBD2 (5 bases each). CDR3 length: 15 residues. Trimming took 2 bases from V and 2 from J, leaving 10 bases between them. CDR1 and CDR2 (germline): SGHRS, YFSETQ. CDR3 sequence reads: CASSFTGTNTGELFF. Written as DNA, the CDR3 is TGCGCCAGCAGCTTCACGGGGACCAACACCGGGGAGCTGTTTTTT.

This clonotype was seen a few times. This chain uses TRBV10-1 with TRBJ2-2, with D hard to call. CDR1 is WNHNN, CDR2 SYGVQD, per germline (reference sequence). Trimming pared 6 bases from V and 0 bases from J, leaving 11 bases between. The CDR3 runs to 15 residues. CDR3 nucleotide sequence: TGCGCCAGCAGGAGTGGAGTATCGAACACCGGGGAGCTGTTTTTT. Protein: CASRSGVSNTGELFF.

V and J are TRBV27 and TRBJ2-1; 8 bases are shared with TRBD2. The CDR3 sequence is 17 residues long. J gave up 0 bases and V 4 bases, and 8 bases lay outside the gene matches. Looked up from germline, CDR1 is MNHEY and CDR2 is SMNVEV (reference sequence). CDR3 region: CASSSLAGRASYNEQFF. The CDR3 nucleotides read TGTGCCAGCAGTTCTCTAGCGGGCAGAGCCTCCTACAATGAGCAGTTCTTC.

The chain carries TRBV4-3 and TRBJ2-1; 11 nucleotides agree with TRBD2. This CDR3 is built from 17 residues. Germline assignment: CDR1 LGHNA and CDR2 YSLEER. V lost 1 base and J lost 4; bases outside the gene matches: 6. DNA for the CDR3: TGCGCCAGCAGCCAAGTCCTAGCGGGAGGCCAATACAATGAGCAGTTCTTC. Translating it yields CASSQVLAGGQYNEQFF.

This clonotype was seen at least ten times. V gene TRBV27 combines with J gene TRBJ2-7, with D possibly being TRBD1 (6 bases). Per the germline V gene, CDR1 is MNHEY and CDR2 is SMNVEV (reference sequence). Between the trimmed V and J ends, which lost 6 bases and 3 bases, there was a span of 18 bases. The CDR3 consists of 15 residues. DNA for the CDR3: TGTGCCAGCAGAGACAAAGACAGGAACCACTACGAGCAGTACTTC. This gives the protein CASRDKDRNHYEQYF.

Many counts were recorded for this clonotype. The V gene is TRBV7-9, the J gene TRBJ2-1; D is possibly TRBD1 (7 bases). The germline gives CDR1 SEHNR, CDR2 FQNEAQ (reference sequence). The CDR3 sequence is 16 residues long. Trimming cost V 5 bases and J 9 bases, with 23 bases left between them. In DNA form, the CDR3 reads TGTGCCAGCAGCAAACCGCAGGGGGAGGACGTCGGTGAGCAGTTCTTC. Its translation: CASSKPQGEDVGEQFF. The full variable domain, completed using reference TRBV7-9 and TRBJ2-1, is DTGVSQNPRHKITKRGQNVTFRCDPISEHNRLYWYRQTLGQGPEFLTYFQNEAQLEKSRLLSDRFSAERPKGSFSTLEIQRTEQGDSAMYLCASSKPQGEDVGEQFFGPGTRLTVL.

This clonotype showed up just a few times. This rearrangement joins TRBV20-1 to TRBJ1-5, with D perhaps matching TRBD1 (6 bases). CDR1 DFQATT and CDR2 SNEGSKA come from the germline V gene (reference sequence). This CDR3 is 14 amino acids long. Trimming left V 0 bases short and J 8 bases short, with 14 bases between. CDR3 region: CSAREVGGPKPQHF. The DNA for the CDR3 is TGCAGTGCTAGAGAGGTAGGGGGGCCCAAGCCCCAGCATTTT.

The CDR3 nucleotides read TGTGCCAGCAGACCAGCGGGGGGAAGCTCCTACAATGAGCAGTTCTTC. This sequence encodes CASRPAGGSSYNEQFF. This sequence joins TRBV2 and TRBJ2-1; 9 nucleotides align to TRBD2. The ends lost 6 bases at V and 0 bases at J; junction bases unmatched: 6. Looked up from germline, CDR1 is SNHLY and CDR2 is FYNNEI. The CDR3 is 16 residues long.

This clonotype was detected only a few times. The chain carries TRBV9 and TRBJ2-2, with a weak D call TRBD1 (6 bases). The CDR3 is made up of 15 amino acids. The V end lost 3 bases, the J end lost 4 bases, and 13 bases lay between the germline ends. Per germline, CDR1 SGDLS and CDR2 YYNGEE. The CDR3 nucleotides are TGTGCCAGCAGCGAAGGACAGCTTCGCACCGGGGAGCTGTTTTTT. This sequence encodes CASSEGQLRTGELFF. Full variable domain (missing parts from reference TRBV9 and TRBJ2-2): DSGVTQTPKHLITATGQRVTLRCSPRSGDLSVYWYQQSLDQGLQFLIQYYNGEERAKGNILERFSAQQFPDLHSELNLSSLELGDSALYFCASSEGQLRTGELFFGEGSRLTVL.